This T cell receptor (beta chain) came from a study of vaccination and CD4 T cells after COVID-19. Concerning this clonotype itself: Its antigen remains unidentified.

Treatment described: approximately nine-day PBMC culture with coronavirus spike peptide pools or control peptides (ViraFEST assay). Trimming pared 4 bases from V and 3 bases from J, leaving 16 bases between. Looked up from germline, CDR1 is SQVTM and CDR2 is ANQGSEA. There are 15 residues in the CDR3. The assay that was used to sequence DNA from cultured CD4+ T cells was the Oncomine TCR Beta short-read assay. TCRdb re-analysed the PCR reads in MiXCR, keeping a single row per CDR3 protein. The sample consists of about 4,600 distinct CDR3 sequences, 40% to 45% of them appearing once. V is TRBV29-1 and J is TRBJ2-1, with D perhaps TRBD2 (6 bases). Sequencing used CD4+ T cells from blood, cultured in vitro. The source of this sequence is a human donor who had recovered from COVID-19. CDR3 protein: CSVGRVGGLYNEQFF. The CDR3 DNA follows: TGCAGCGTTGGCCGGGTCGGGGGACTCTACAATGAGCAGTTCTTC.